Sequencing of this TCR beta chain was carried out in a study of technical replicates of blood from a handful of donors. CDR3 size: 15 residues. Trimming at V came to 10 bases and at J to 7 bases, leaving 10 bases not matched to a gene. Germline lookup yields CDR1 ENHRY and CDR2 SYGVKD. TCRdb keeps only in-frame clones here, not all; method: immunoSEQ multiplex PCR. The sample lists roughly 68,000 clones; just over 90% were seen once. V gene TRBV10-3 combines with J gene TRBJ2-1; TRBD2 matches 13 bases. The receptor was isolated from a human donor in good health. Some clones in this sample may be carry-over from other donors' samples. The sequenced sample was PBMCs. This CDR3 is CATGTSGGVQNEQFF. As DNA, the CDR3 is TGTGCCACCGGAACTAGCGGGGGGGTGCAGAATGAGCAGTTCTTC.